One sample yielded the 2 T cell receptor beta chains listed below, sequenced in a study of blood T cell repertoires in COVID-19. Produced via immunoSEQ multiplex PCR; TCRdb's table is partial and in-frame only. The data contain roughly 290,000 clones, approximately 85% of them seen just once; the ten biggest clones take up over 2%. Sequencing was done on a sample of PBMCs or T cells enriched from blood (not recorded which). All receptors come from a young man who had recovered from COVID-19.

On this clone: Different DNA sequences within this sample yield the same CDR3. This sequence joins TRBV11-2 and TRBJ1-1, with no clear D. Between the trimmed V and J ends, which lost 0 bases and 0 bases, there was a span of 8 bases. Germline CDR1 is SGHAT and CDR2 is FQNNGV. This CDR3 has 15 amino acids. CDR3 region: CASSLDRVMNTEAFF. Here the CDR3 DNA reads TGTGCCAGCAGCTTAGATCGGGTCATGAACACTGAAGCTTTCTTT.

The rearrangement links TRBV6-6 to TRBJ2-7; 13 bases are a match to TRBD2. Trimming cost V 5 bases and J 2 bases; bases outside gene matches: 12. CDR1 and CDR2 (germline): MNHNY, SVGAGI (reference sequence). The CDR3 totals 18 residues. CDR3 region: CASSLGTSGALLTYEQYF. The CDR3 DNA sequence: TGTGCCAGCAGTCTGGGGACTAGCGGGGCCCTCCTTACCTACGAGCAGTACTTC.